This TCR beta chain originates from a study of graft-versus-host responses after intestinal transplantation. Overall study findings and caveats: Peak circulating GvH clone levels tracked with early post-transplant HvG declines. Allografts of one patient group, those with graft-donor T cell macrochimerism, had high graft-versus-host to host-versus-graft clonal ratios.

Clones were sequenced by immunoSEQ multiplex PCR, and TCRdb holds only the in-frame ones, with some missing. The table shows tens of thousands of clones, with 88% occurring only once. The V end lost 11 bases, the J end lost 1 base, and 12 bases lay between the germline ends. CDR3 length equals 14 residues. Germline CDR1 and CDR2: MNHEY and SVGAGI. This clone was detected only once. Its antigen is not identified. The receptor was derived from a human donor who was the organ donor for an intestinal transplant. This sequence joins TRBV6-5 and TRBJ1-6; D not resolved. The sequences come from unstimulated CD4+ T cells sorted from spleen or lymph node cells, collected before transplant. DNA for the CDR3: TGTGCCGTCAAGGAGAGATCCTATAATTCACCCCTCCACTTT. Amino acid sequence: CAVKERSYNSPLHF.